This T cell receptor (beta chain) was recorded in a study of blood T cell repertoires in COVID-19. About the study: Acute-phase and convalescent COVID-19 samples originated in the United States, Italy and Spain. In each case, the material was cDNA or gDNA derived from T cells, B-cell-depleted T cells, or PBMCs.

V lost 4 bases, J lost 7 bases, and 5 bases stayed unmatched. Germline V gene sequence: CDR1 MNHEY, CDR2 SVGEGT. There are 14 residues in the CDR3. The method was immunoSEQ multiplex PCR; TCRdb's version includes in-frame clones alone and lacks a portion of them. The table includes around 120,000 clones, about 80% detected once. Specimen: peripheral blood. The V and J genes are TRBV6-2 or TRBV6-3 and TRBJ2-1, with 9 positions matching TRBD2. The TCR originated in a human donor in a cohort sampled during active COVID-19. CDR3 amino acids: CASSSILAGNEQFF. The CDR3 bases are TGTGCCAGCAGTTCAATCCTAGCGGGGAATGAGCAGTTCTTC.